This record looks at one TCR beta chain sequence and its context. The data were produced by immunoSEQ multiplex PCR, yet TCRdb's version contains in-frame clones alone and is incomplete. The sample has some 120,000 clones; roughly 84% are singletons. V lost 6 bases and J lost 4; bases outside the gene matches: 11. The CDR3 consists of 16 residues. Germline CDR1 reads LGHDT; CDR2 reads YNNKEL (reference sequence). The sample originates from a study of blood T cell repertoires in COVID-19. Study in general: T cells, B-cell-depleted T cells, or PBMCs supplied cDNA or gDNA.

Material: peripheral blood. V and J are TRBV3-1 (or the pseudogene TRBV3-2) and TRBJ2-3, with 9 nucleotides matching TRBD2. The sequence was collected from a woman aged 25 to 45 who had recovered from COVID-19. CDR3 in DNA: TGTGCCAGCAGACGACAGCGCGGGGGGGCCCCAGATACGCAGTATTTT. Encoded protein: CASRRQRGGAPDTQYF.